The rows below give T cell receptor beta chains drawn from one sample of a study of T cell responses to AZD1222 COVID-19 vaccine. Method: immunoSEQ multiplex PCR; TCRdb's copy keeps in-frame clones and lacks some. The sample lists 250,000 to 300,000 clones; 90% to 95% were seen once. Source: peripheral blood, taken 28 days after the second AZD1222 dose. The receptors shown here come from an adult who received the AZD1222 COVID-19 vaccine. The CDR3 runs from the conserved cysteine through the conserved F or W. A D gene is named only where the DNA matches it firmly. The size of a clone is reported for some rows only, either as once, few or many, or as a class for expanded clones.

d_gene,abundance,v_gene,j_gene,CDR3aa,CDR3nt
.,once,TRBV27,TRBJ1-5,CASSLVGQPQHF,TGTGCCAGCAGTTTGGTCGGACAGCCCCAGCATTTT
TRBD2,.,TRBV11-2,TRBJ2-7,CASSLVAGGTRREQYF,TGTGCCAGCAGCTTAGTGGCCGGGGGGACTAGACGAGAGCAGTACTTC
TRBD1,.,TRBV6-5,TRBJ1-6,CASSYSGQVGASPLHF,TGTGCCAGCAGTTATTCGGGACAGGTGGGGGCTTCACCCCTCCACTTT
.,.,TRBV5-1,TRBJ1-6,CASSLDRVGSPLHF,TGCGCCAGCAGCTTGGACAGGGTCGGTTCACCCCTCCACTTT
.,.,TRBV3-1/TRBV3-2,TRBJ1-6,CASSQDENSPLHF,TGTGCCAGCAGCCAGGACGAGAATTCACCCCTCCACTTT
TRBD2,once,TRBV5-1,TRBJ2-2,CASTSGRSGGELFF,TGCGCCAGCACCAGCGGGAGGTCGGGCGGGGAGCTGTTTTTT
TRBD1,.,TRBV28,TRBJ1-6,CASSTYRGANSPLHF,TGTGCCAGCAGTACCTACAGGGGCGCTAATTCACCCCTCCACTTT
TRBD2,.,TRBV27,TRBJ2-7,CASSSLTSGPYEQYF,TGTGCCAGCAGTTCATTGACTAGCGGCCCCTACGAGCAGTACTTC
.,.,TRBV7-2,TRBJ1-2,CASSLVGLNGYTF,TGTGCCAGCAGCTTAGTTGGTCTCAATGGCTACACCTTC
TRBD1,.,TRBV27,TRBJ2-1,CASSLYRGNEQFF,TGTGCCAGCAGTTTATACAGGGGCAATGAGCAGTTCTTC
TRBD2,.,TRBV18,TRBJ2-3,CASSPGSGSADTQYF,TGTGCCAGCTCACCTGGGAGCGGGAGTGCAGATACGCAGTATTTT
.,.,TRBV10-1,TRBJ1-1,CASSPNKGVLNTEAFF,TGCGCCAGCTCCCCGAATAAGGGGGTGCTGAACACTGAAGCTTTCTTT
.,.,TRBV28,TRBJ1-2,CASRVGGPYGYTF,TGTGCCAGCAGAGTAGGGGGGCCCTATGGCTACACCTTC
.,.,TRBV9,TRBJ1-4,CASSLLGGAGEKLFF,TGTGCCAGCAGCCTACTAGGCGGTGCGGGCGAAAAACTGTTTTTT
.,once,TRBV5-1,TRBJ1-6,CASSLGDNSPLHF,TGCGCCAGCAGCTTGGGGGATAATTCACCCCTCCACTTT
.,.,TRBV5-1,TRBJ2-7,CASSPTPASHEQYF,TGCGCCAGCAGCCCTACCCCTGCATCCCACGAGCAGTACTTC
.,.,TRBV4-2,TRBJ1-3,CASSPGAGAFSGNTIYF,TGTGCCAGCAGCCCTGGGGCAGGGGCTTTCTCTGGAAACACCATATATTTT
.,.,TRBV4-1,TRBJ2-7,CASSQEGGYEQYF,TGCGCCAGCAGCCAAGAAGGGGGATACGAGCAGTACTTC
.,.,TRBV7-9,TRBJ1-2,CASSLRDGYTF,TGTGCCAGCAGCTTAAGAGATGGCTACACCTTC
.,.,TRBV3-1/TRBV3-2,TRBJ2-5,CASSPAGLAQETQYF,TGTGCCAGCAGCCCCGCCGGGCTAGCTCAAGAGACCCAGTACTTC
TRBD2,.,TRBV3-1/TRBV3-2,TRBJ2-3,CASSHTGTSGGADTQYF,TGTGCCAGCAGCCACACCGGGACTAGCGGGGGTGCGGATACGCAGTATTTT
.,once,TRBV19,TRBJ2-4,CASRLEGVLAKNIQYF,TGTGCCAGTAGGTTAGAAGGGGTTCTAGCCAAAAACATTCAGTACTTC
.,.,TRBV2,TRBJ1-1,CASSSDGNTEAFF,TGTGCCAGCAGTAGCGACGGGAACACTGAAGCTTTCTTT
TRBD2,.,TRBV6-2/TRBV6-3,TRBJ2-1,CASSYLAGGYNEQFF,TGTGCCAGCAGTTACTTAGCGGGAGGCTACAATGAGCAGTTCTTC
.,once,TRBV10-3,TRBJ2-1,CAISEVRGSSYNEQFF,TGTGCCATCAGTGAGGTACGGGGTAGCTCCTACAATGAGCAGTTCTTC
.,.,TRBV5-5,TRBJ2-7,CASSLVRGDLGEQYF,TGTGCCAGCAGCTTAGTAAGGGGCGACTTGGGCGAGCAGTACTTC
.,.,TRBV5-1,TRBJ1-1,CASSLKGRGGGPEAFF,TGCGCCAGCAGCTTGAAGGGTCGGGGGGGAGGCCCTGAAGCTTTCTTT
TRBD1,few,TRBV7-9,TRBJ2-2,CASRDSLTGELFF,TGTGCCAGCCGGGACAGCCTGACCGGGGAGCTGTTTTTT